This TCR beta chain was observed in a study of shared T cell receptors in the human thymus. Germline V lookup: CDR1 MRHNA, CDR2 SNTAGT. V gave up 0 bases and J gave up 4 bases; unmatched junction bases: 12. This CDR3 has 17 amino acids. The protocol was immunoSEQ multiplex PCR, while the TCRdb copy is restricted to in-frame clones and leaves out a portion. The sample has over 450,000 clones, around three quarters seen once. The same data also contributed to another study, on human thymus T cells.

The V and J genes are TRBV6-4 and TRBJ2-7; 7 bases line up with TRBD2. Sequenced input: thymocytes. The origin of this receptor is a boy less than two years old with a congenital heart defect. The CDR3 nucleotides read TGTGCCAGCAGTGACTCGCCCGAGGGGCGGGAGTCTTACGAGCAGTACTTC. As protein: CASSDSPEGRESYEQYF.